The source of this T cell receptor (beta chain) is a study of shared clonotypes between healthy human individuals. Deletions cut 0 bases from V and 3 bases from J, with 6 bases between. This CDR3 has 12 residues. The germline V gene has CDR1 GTSNPN and CDR2 SVGIG (reference sequence). Naive CD8 cells comprised CD45RO-negative, CCR7-positively selected cells, excluding terminally differentiated effector memory CD45RA+ cells. Study-wide results and limits: The study generally estimated greater richness for naive than memory subsets.

The table came from immunoSEQ multiplex PCR; TCRdb's copy has only in-frame clones and leaves some out. The sample holds some 2 million clones, approximately 94% seen once. As regards this clone: The antigen is not known. The sample holds other DNA sequences that translate to the same CDR3.

This clonotype originated in a man aged 18 to 29 in good health. The genes are TRBV30 and TRBJ2-7, with D possibly being TRBD2 (5 bases). Sequencing was done on a sample of naive CD8+ T cells sorted from blood. Here the CDR3 DNA reads TGTGCCTGGAGTGTCGGGGACTACGAGCAGTACTTC. Translating it yields CAWSVGDYEQYF. The variable domain in full, with the rest retrieved from reference TRBV30 and TRBJ2-7, is SQTIHQWPATLVQPVGSPLSLECTVEGTSNPNLYWYRQAAGRGLQLLFYSVGIGQISSEVPQNLSASRPQDRQFILSSKKLLLSDSGFYLCAWSVGDYEQYFGPGTRLTVT.